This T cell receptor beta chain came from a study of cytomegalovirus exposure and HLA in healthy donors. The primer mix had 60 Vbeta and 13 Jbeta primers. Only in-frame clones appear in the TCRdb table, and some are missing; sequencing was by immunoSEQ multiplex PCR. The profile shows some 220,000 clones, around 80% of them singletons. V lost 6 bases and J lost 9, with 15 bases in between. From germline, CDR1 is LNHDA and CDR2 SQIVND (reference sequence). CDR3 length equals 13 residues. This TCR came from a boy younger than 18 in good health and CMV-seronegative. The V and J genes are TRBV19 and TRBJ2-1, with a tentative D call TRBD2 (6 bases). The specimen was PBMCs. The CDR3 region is CASSRSGLSEQFF. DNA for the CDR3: TGTGCCAGTAGCCGCAGCGGGCTATCTGAGCAGTTCTTC.